The TCR beta chain described here comes from a study of shared clonotypes between healthy human individuals (dated by TCRdb to about 2020). Regarding the study in general: The cohort included a few men and a couple of women between 18 and 49 years of age. Leukapheresis yielded between about 0.9 and 9 billion PBMCs per donor. For each donor, CD4 naive and CD4 memory were each given three plates, CD8 naive was given two plates, and CD8 memory was given one plate. To estimate repertoire size and how much clonotype sharing occurs between individuals, the study deeply sequenced the blood TCR repertoires of about five healthy adults. To increase sequencing depth and limit assay-specific biases, TCR repertoire library preparation and sequencing were carried out by different laboratories using diverse techniques.

Details on this clone: No cognate antigen has been identified for it. Base quality data are lacking; no much larger clone is found one base away.

Results the study describes overall, beyond this receptor: Pairwise subsampling indicated that sequencing depth was expected to affect the degree of clonotype sharing among donors. Because the study included a small number of donors, the genetic and exposure-history diversity represented was limited. Sharing across a handful of donors was observed for about 4.8% of naive CD4, around 3.5% of naive CD8, roughly 2.3% of memory CD4, and less than 0.45% of memory CD8 clonotypes. Estimated clonotype richness was generally larger for naive than for memory subsets. Sampling was restricted to blood, and TCR repertoires in tissues likely differ from the TCR repertoires found in blood. Clonotypes shared by all four sorted-subset donors showed higher generation probabilities than non-shared clonotypes. Even with the large sequencing depth, rarefaction of the sorted-subset datasets indicated that sequencing was incomplete.

TCR CDR3 regions were amplified from genomic DNA by multiplex PCR using the deep immunoSEQ assay. Genomic DNA extracted from each cell subset was distributed evenly over all wells of several immunoSEQ 96-well plates, and each plate served as one replicate. Each replicate PCR for sorted subsets received around 200 ng genomic DNA, equal to 28,000 or so T cell genomes. The purified libraries were quantified using a Qubit 3.0 fluorometer, sized with a Bioanalyzer 2100, and then quantified again using the KAPA Library Quantification kit. Each immunoSEQ 96-well plate was sequenced on its own single-read 150-cycle Illumina NextSeq 550 flow cell. Per the original workflow: Because the immunoSEQ output included only junctional sequences and no quality scores, the filtering could not be the same as the filtering used for full-length reads. To assign V/J genes and CDR3, sequences were annotated against IMGT germline references using PyIR, a Python wrapper for IgBLAST v1.9. Reads with weak V/J assignments (E-value above 1e-6), missing CDR3, stop codons, out-of-frame junctions, or ambiguous translated residues were removed. A V3J clonotype was defined by an identical inferred V gene, J gene, and CDR3 amino acid sequence. To compute the percentage overlap between repertoires, the number of shared unique clonotypes was divided by the size of the smaller repertoire. RTK rarefaction, the Chao1 estimator, and Recon v2.1 estimates of unobserved clonotypes were used to assess repertoire richness. Generation probabilities were computed with OLGA for all TCRbeta clonotypes obtained by the gDNA method from several donors. The immuneACCESS repertoire file appears here via TCRdb, limited to in-frame rearrangements. These files lack a portion of the clones; in checked studies, under half of the deficit traces to unresolved V genes, and the cause of the others is not known. V and J calls and clone size are copied from that table; D and trimming were computed from the DNA. The sample table holds around 2.1 million clones, of which 85% to 95% were seen once. The top ten constitute roughly 1.7% of the sample.

For the CD8 naive samples, CD45RO-negative cells were positively selected for CCR7, yielding a CD45RA+CCR7+ population from which TemRA cells were excluded. Healthy HIV-negative adults with no recently reported acute infections or vaccinations were included as donors. Every donor was a Caucasian adult living in Nashville, Tennessee, USA. Blood was collected by leukapheresis, and PBMCs were isolated by Ficoll-Histopaque density gradient centrifugation and then cryopreserved in liquid nitrogen vapor phase. Analytical flow cytometry was used to check the purity and quantity of each magnetically sorted T cell population. Each sorted fraction had its genomic DNA isolated and then quantified by UV absorbance on a Nanodrop 2000c. Trimming at the junction amounts to 1 base on V and 1 base on J, and the germline ends lie 14 bases apart. The germline V gene provides CDR1 SGHRS and CDR2 YFSETQ. The CDR3, from cysteine to phenylalanine, totals 16 residues. Only the CDR3 DNA is retained, 48 bases long and in frame from the first base.

The source of this sequence is a man between 18 and 29 years old in good health. Some clones in this sample may be carry-over from other donors' samples. The specimen was naive CD8+ T cells from PBMCs. The intended sense of this specimen's cell subset or site label: CD45RA+CCR7+. The chain uses TRBV5-1 and TRBJ1-2; TRBD1 is a possible D gene, resting on 5 matching bases. The CDR3 sequence is CASSLLPGWDNYGYTF. The nucleotide sequence is TGCGCCAGCAGCTTGCTACCAGGGTGGGATAACTATGGCTACACCTTC. When the CDR3 is completed using the reference TRBV5-1 and TRBJ1-2 genes on either side, the full variable domain is KAGVTQTPRYLIKTRGQQVTLSCSPISGHRSVSWYQQTPGQGLQFLFEYFSETQRNKGNFPGRFSGRQFSNSRSEMNVSTLELGDSALYLCASSLLPGWDNYGYTFGSGTRLTVV.